This T cell receptor (beta chain) was found in a study of blood T cell repertoires in COVID-19. Study at large: There were acute and convalescent COVID-19 samples, and they came from the United States, Italy and Spain. PBMCs, B-cell-depleted T cells, or T cells were the source of the cDNA or gDNA that made up the material.

In the original processing: Reference gene primers were amplified, and this amplification served to estimate nucleated cell counts. The assay was immunoSEQ multiplex PCR, and TCRdb's table has in-frame clones only and misses some. That table is the source of V, J and clone size, and D and trimming were worked out from the DNA. The table shows roughly 63,000 clones, with roughly 74% occurring only once. In this sample, this clone turned up once. Material for sequencing was peripheral blood. This TCR was sampled from a woman older than 75 with acute or convalescent COVID-19.

The CDR3 spells CASRWAGSNNSPLHF. CDR3 sequence (DNA): TGTGCCAGCCGATGGGCAGGGTCCAATAATTCACCCCTCCACTTT. V gene TRBV11-2 combines with J gene TRBJ1-6, with TRBD1 as a possible D gene (5 bases). Per germline, CDR1 SGHAT and CDR2 FQNNGV. V was cut by 8 bases and J by 5 bases, with 16 bases left in between. This CDR3 spans 15 amino acids. The full variable domain, completed using reference TRBV11-2 and TRBJ1-6, is EAGVAQSPRYKIIEKRQSVAFWCNPISGHATLYWYQQILGQGPKLLIQFQNNGVVDDSQLPKDRFSAERLKGVDSTLKIQPAKLEDSAVYLCASRWAGSNNSPLHFGNGTRLTVT.